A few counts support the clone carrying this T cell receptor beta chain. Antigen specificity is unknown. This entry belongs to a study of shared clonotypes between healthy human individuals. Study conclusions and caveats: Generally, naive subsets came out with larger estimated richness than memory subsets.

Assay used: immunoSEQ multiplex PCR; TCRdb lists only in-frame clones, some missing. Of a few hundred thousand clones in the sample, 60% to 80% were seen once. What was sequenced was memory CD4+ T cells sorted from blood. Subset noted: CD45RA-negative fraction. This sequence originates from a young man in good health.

The CDR3 DNA sequence: TGTGCCAGCAGTTACAGCGGGACAGCAGGCTACACCTTC. Translating gives CASSYSGTAGYTF. This rearrangement joins TRBV6-5 to TRBJ1-2; 7 bases are shared with TRBD1. Trimming at V came to 2 bases and at J to 8 bases, leaving 5 bases not matched to a gene. The CDR3 runs to 13 residues. CDR1 and CDR2 from the germline V gene are MNHEY and SVGAGI.